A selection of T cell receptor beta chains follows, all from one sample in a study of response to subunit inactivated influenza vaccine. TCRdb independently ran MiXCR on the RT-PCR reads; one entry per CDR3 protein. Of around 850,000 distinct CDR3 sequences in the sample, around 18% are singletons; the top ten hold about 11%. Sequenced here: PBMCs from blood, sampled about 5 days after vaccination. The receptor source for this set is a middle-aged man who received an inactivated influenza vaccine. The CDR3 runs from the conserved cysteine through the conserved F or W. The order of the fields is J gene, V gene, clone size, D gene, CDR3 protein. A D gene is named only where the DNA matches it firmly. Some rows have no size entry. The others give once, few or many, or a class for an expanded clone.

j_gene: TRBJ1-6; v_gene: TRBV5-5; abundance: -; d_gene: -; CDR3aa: CASSSAEDYNSPLHF
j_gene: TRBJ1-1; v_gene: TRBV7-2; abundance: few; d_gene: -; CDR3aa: CASSTGQRNTEAFF
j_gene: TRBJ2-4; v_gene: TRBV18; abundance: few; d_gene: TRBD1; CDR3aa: CASSPTGVKNIQYF
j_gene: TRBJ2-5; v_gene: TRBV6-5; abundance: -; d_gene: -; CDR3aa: CASSYTGTQYF
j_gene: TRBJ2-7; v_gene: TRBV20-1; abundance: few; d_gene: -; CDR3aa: CSARDREGFYEQYF
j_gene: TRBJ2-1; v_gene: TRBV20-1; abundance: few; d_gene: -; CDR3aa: CSASDPTETGYNEQFF
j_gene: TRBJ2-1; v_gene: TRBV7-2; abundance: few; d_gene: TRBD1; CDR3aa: CASSSRTGGFYNEQFF
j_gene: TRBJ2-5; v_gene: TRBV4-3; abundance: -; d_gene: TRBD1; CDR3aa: CASSQAPGGEETQYF
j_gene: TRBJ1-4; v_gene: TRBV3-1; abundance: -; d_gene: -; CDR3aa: CASSPPTNEQKLFF
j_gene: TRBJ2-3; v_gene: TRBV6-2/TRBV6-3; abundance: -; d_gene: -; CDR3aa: CASSYHGLSTDTQYF
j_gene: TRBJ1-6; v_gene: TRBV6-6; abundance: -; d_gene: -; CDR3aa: CASSFPGGVPLHF
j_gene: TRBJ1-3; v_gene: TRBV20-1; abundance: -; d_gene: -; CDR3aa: CSAKTSSGNTIYF
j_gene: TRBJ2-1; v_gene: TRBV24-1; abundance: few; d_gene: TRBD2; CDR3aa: CATSDPLAGGTLF
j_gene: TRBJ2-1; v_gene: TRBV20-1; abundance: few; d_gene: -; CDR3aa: CSARDGRTANNEQFF
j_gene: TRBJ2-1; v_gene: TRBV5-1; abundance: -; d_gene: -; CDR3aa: CASSSRGPHNEQFF
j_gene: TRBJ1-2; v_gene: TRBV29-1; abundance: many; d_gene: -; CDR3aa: CSVTRTRPEWGYTF
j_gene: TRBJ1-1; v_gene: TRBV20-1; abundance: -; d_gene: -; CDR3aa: CSAGVAFF
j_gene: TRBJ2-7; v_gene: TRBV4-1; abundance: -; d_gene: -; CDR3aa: CASSERLSGPTYEQYF
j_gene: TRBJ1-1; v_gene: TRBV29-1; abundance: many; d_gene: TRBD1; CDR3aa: CSVATGTGFLSEAFF
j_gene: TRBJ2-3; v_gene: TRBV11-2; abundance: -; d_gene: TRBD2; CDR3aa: CASSPLAGGRNTQYF
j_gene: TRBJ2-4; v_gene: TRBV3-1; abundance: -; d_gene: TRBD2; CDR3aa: CASSQQLAGGAKNIQYF
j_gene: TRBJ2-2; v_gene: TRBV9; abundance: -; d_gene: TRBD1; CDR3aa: CASSTRDRGTGELFF
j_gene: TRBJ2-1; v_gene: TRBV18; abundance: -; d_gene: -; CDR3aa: CASSPGLAGLYNEQFF
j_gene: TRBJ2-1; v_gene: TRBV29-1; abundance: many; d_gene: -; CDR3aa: CSAYRNNEQFF
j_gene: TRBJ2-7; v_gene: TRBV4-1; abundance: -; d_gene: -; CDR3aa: CASSQEWGNGEQYF
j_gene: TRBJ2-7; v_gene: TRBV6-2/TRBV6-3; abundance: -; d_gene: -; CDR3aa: CASSYGSQPYEQYF
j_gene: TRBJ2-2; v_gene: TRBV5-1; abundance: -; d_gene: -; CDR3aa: CASSPPGQTNTGELFF
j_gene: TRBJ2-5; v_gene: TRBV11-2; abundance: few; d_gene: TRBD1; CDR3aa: CASSVRGFRQGVAETQYF
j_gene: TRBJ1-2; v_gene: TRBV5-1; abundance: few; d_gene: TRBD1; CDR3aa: CASSPGTVGYGYTF
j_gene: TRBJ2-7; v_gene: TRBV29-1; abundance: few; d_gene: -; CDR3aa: CSVEDRGRSYEQYF
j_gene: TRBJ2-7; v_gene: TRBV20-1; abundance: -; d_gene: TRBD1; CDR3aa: CSASKGQGSSYEQYF
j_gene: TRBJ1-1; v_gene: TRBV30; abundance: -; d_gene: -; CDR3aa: CAWGRVGTEAFF
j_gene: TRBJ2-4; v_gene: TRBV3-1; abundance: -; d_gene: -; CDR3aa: CASSRDRLGIQYF
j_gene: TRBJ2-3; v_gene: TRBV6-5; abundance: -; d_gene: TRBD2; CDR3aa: CASSFSGLAGADTQYF
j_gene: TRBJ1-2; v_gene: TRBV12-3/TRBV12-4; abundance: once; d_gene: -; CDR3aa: CASSLQGIRYGYTF
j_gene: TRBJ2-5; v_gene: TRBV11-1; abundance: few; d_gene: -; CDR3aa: CASSLGFSREILQETQYF
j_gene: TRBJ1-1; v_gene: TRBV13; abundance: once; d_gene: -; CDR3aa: CASSLRQEDEAFF